These T cell receptor beta chains were read from a single sample in a study of T cell clonotyping in hematopoietic cell transplantation. The assay was immunoSEQ multiplex PCR, and TCRdb's table has in-frame clones only and misses some. Among over a thousand clones, 70% to 90% were seen once, and the ten largest hold just under 45%. Here the sequenced sample was peripheral blood mononuclear cells, taken 180 days after allogeneic stem cell transplant. The receptors derive from a female patient in her forties or fifties who had an allogeneic stem cell transplant from an unrelated donor, so T cells may come from the graft donor. Some clones in this sample may be carry-over from other donors' samples. Each CDR3 is given with its conserved first and last residue. The D gene is left open where the match is weak. Clone size is not always given. Where it is, it says once, few, many or a class for expanded clones.

d_call	v_call	clone_size	j_call	cdr3_length	cdr3_nt	cdr3_aa
.	TRBV19	.	TRBJ2-3	14	TGTGCCAGTAAACCACAGAAATCCACAGATACGCAGTATTTT	CASKPQKSTDTQYF
.	TRBV6-5	.	TRBJ2-2	15	TGTGCCAGCAGAAACCGGCGCAGGGGCGAGGAGGAGCTGTTTTTT	CASRNRRRGEEELFF
.	TRBV5-6	.	TRBJ2-6	17	TGTGCCAGCAGCTCCGGGACCGAGGGCCCCGGGGCCAACGTCCTGACTTTC	CASSSGTEGPGANVLTF
.	TRBV29-1	once	TRBJ1-5	14	TGCAGCGTTATGTTCCGGGACAGCAATCAGCCCCAGCATTTT	CSVMFRDSNQPQHF
TRBD1	TRBV6-5	.	TRBJ1-2	14	TGTGCCAGCTACCAACAGGGGACCAACTATGGCTACACCTTC	CASYQQGTNYGYTF
.	TRBV6-5	.	TRBJ1-3	15	TGTGCCAGCAGTTTAACGGGAACCACTGGAAACACCATATATTTT	CASSLTGTTGNTIYF
.	TRBV30	.	TRBJ1-6	15	TGTGCCTGGAGTGTAAGTTGGGGCGACGACTCACCCCTCCACTTT	CAWSVSWGDDSPLHF
TRBD2	TRBV4-2	.	TRBJ2-3	14	TGTGCCACCGGGGATGGGGCGGGGGATGATACGCAGTATTTT	CATGDGAGDDTQYF
.	TRBV6-5	once	TRBJ2-3	14	TGTGCCAGCAGTGAACAGGCCCGCACAGATACGCAGTATTTT	CASSEQARTDTQYF
.	TRBV30	.	TRBJ2-7	15	TGTGCCTGGAGAGCTACCTGGGAGGGACACCACGAGCAGTACTTC	CAWRATWEGHHEQYF
TRBD1	TRBV2	.	TRBJ2-7	12	TGTGCCAGCGAGACAGGGGCAGGCGAGCAGTACTTC	CASETGAGEQYF
TRBD2	TRBV4-1	.	TRBJ2-5	15	TGCGCCAGCAGCCAAGGGGTAGCGGGCGGTGAGACCCAGTACTTC	CASSQGVAGGETQYF
.	TRBV9	.	TRBJ2-7	15	TGTGCCAGCAGCGTAGACCCCGGGAGCCCCTACGAGCAGTACTTC	CASSVDPGSPYEQYF
TRBD1	TRBV2	.	TRBJ1-2	12	TGTGCCAGCAGTGAAGCCCGTCACAGGGGCAACTTC	CASSEARHRGNF